These 15 T cell receptor beta chains originate from one sample sequenced in a study of cytotoxic CD8 clonotypes in ibrutinib-treated CLL. TCRdb's copy holds only in-frame clones and misses some; the assay was immunoSEQ multiplex PCR. The sample has about 200,000 clones, 65% to 80% seen once. Sample: PBMCs, taken after 12 months of ibrutinib treatment. These receptors were obtained from a human donor with chronic lymphocytic leukemia.

This rearrangement joins TRBV6-5 to TRBJ1-2; maybe TRBD1 (5 bases). The CDR3 is 14 amino acids. V shed 7 bases and J shed 3 bases, with 15 bases lying between them. Germline V gives CDR1 MNHEY, CDR2 SVGAGI. The CDR3 reads CASTLARGYYGYTF. In DNA form, the CDR3 reads TGTGCCAGCACCCTCGCTAGGGGCTACTATGGCTACACCTTC.

This clone has at least ten counts. The chain employs TRBV6-1 and TRBJ1-5, with unresolved D. The germline V gene encodes CDR1 MNHNS and CDR2 SASEGT. The CDR3 totals 16 residues. V shed 3 bases and J shed 0 bases, with 12 bases lying between them. The CDR3 spells CASSDRQGYSNQPQHF. The CDR3 region has the DNA TGTGCCAGCAGTGACCGTCAAGGGTATAGCAATCAGCCCCAGCATTTT.

The table lists this clone with a count of one. The rearrangement joins TRBV30 to TRBJ2-3; TRBD2 aligns across 12 bases. The CDR3 runs to 14 residues. In germline, CDR1 is GTSNPN, CDR2 SVGIG (reference sequence). The V and J ends lost 2 bases and 10 bases, in that order; junction bases with no gene match: 7. CDR3 region: CAWSSTSGGPPQYF. CDR3 bases: TGTGCCTGGAGTTCTACTAGCGGGGGGCCCCCGCAGTATTTT.

This clone was picked up a small number of times. This chain connects TRBV30 to TRBJ2-2; D perhaps matches TRBD2 (5 bases). V gave up 4 bases and J gave up 6 bases, with 15 bases separating them. The CDR3 sequence is 14 residues long. Germline CDR1 and CDR2: GTSNPN and SVGIG (reference sequence). CDR3 sequence (DNA): TGTGCCTGGAAGATCGAGGGAAATGCCGGGGAGCTGTTTTTT. This codes for CAWKIEGNAGELFF.

The V gene is TRBV5-1, the J gene TRBJ2-7; 9 positions agree with TRBD1. Germline values: CDR1 SGHRS, CDR2 YFSETQ. Trimming cost V 4 bases and J 5 bases; bases outside gene matches: 4. CDR3 length: 13 amino acids. In DNA, the CDR3 is TGCGCCAGCAGCGAGCGGACAGGGGACGAGCAGTACTTC. It translates to CASSERTGDEQYF.

The J gene is TRBJ1-2, the V gene TRBV7-2; no clear D gene. Germline V lookup: CDR1 SGHTA, CDR2 FQGNSA. The CDR3 runs 13 residues. Trimming removed 5 bases from V and 9 bases from J, with 16 bases in between. In nucleotides, the CDR3 is TGTGCCAGCAGCGATCCGGGGAGGGTAAGCTACACCTTC. Protein product: CASSDPGRVSYTF.

The chain links TRBV6-5 to TRBJ2-7, with D perhaps TRBD1 (5 bases). Germline V lookup: CDR1 MNHEY, CDR2 SVGAGI. CDR3 length equals 15 residues. V shed 1 base and J shed 0 bases, with 10 bases lying between them. The CDR3 nucleotides are TGTGCCAGCAGTTACTTATTCAGGGACTCCTACGAGCAGTACTTC. Amino acid sequence: CASSYLFRDSYEQYF.

V usage is TRBV6-5 and J usage is TRBJ1-5; maybe TRBD1 (5 bases). V was trimmed by 2 bases and J by 1 base, leaving 9 bases between them. The CDR3 spans 15 residues. Germline CDR1 reads MNHEY; CDR2 reads SVGAGI. The CDR3 nucleotides read TGTGCCAGCAGTTACGACAGAAGGAGCAATCAGCCCCAGCATTTT. Encoded protein: CASSYDRRSNQPQHF.

This clone appeared a few times. The CDR3 loop is CASSPASRGYGYTF. CDR3 bases: TGTGCCAGCAGTCCTGCCTCCAGGGGCTATGGCTACACCTTC. The V and J genes are TRBV28 and TRBJ1-2, with a possible D match to TRBD1 (6 bases). CDR3 length equals 14 residues. Trimming removed 5 bases from V and 4 bases from J, with 14 bases in between. Germline CDR1 and CDR2: MDHEN and SYDVKM.

The table lists this clone with a count of one. The chain combines TRBV27 with TRBJ2-7; TRBD1 is a possible D gene (6 bases). The CDR3 totals 14 residues. V lost 5 bases and J lost 2, with 13 bases in between. Germline CDR1 reads MNHEY; CDR2 reads SMNVEV (reference sequence). This CDR3 reads CASSRGTQAYEQYF. The CDR3 nucleotides are TGTGCCAGCAGTCGTGGGACACAAGCCTACGAGCAGTACTTC.

The J gene is TRBJ2-3, the V gene TRBV29-1; D possibly uses TRBD1 or TRBD2 (6 bases each). V was trimmed by 5 bases and J by 6 bases, leaving 12 bases between them. This CDR3 spans 12 amino acids. Looked up from germline, CDR1 is SQVTM and CDR2 is ANQGSEA. CDR3 nucleotide sequence: TGCAGCGTTCTAGCGAGGGGGGATACGCAGTATTTT. Residues: CSVLARGDTQYF.

The J gene is TRBJ1-1, the V gene TRBV6-1; no definite D call. The CDR3 consists of 13 residues. Trimming pared 4 bases from V and 3 bases from J, leaving 9 bases between. Germline V CDR1 and CDR2: MNHNS, SASEGT. DNA for the CDR3: TGTGCCAGCAGTGGGCGAGGAGACACTGAAGCTTTCTTT. Amino acids: CASSGRGDTEAFF.

This clone was observed a handful of times. The rearrangement links TRBV7-9 to TRBJ1-5; possibly TRBD1 for D (5 bases). The germline V gene has CDR1 SEHNR and CDR2 FQNEAQ (reference sequence). The CDR3 has 14 residues. V gave up 2 bases and J gave up 6 bases, with 11 bases separating them. CDR3 in DNA: TGTGCCAGCAGCTTACAGGGTATGAGTCAGCCCCAGCATTTT. Protein product: CASSLQGMSQPQHF.

This chain joins TRBV4-1 and TRBJ2-1; 7 bases are a match to TRBD1. This CDR3 contains 16 residues. Unmatched junction bases numbered 10, after V lost 3 bases and J lost 5 bases. Germline lookup yields CDR1 MGHRA and CDR2 YSYEKL. CDR3 amino acids: CASSHESGTVNNEQFF. In DNA form, the CDR3 reads TGCGCCAGCAGCCATGAGTCCGGGACAGTCAACAATGAGCAGTTCTTC.

The rearrangement uses TRBV9 and TRBJ1-1; D gene ambiguous. Per the germline V gene, CDR1 is SGDLS and CDR2 is YYNGEE. The V and J ends lost 4 bases and 0 bases respectively, with 13 bases between them. This CDR3 has 15 amino acids. Here the CDR3 reads CASSSQTLMNTEAFF. The CDR3 nucleotides read TGTGCCAGCAGCTCCCAGACACTCATGAACACTGAAGCTTTCTTT.